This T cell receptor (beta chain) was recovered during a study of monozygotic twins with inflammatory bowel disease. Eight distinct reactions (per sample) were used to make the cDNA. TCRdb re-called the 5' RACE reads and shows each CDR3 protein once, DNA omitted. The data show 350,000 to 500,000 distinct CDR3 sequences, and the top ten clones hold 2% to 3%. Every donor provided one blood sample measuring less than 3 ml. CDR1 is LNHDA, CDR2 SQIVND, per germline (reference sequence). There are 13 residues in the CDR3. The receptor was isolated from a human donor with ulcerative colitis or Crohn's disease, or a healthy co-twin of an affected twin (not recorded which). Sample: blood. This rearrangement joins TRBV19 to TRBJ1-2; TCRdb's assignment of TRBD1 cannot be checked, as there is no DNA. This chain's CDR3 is CASSIRGTYGYTF.